These 20 T cell receptor beta chains were all obtained from the same sample, sequenced in a study of T cells in Graves' hyperthyroidism and ophthalmopathy. RNA transcripts gave rise to amplified TCR beta CDR3 regions. TCR CDR3 regions were first amplified by RT-PCR with HTBI primers. TCRdb called the multiplex PCR reads again in MiXCR, with one record for every CDR3 protein. The table lists around 580,000 distinct CDR3 sequences, 46% of them singletons. What was sequenced was peripheral blood or thyroid tissue (not recorded which). The receptors shown here come from a woman between 18 and 30 years old with Graves' hyperthyroidism.

This clonotype was seen repeatedly, ten times or more. The genes are TRBV4-1 and TRBJ2-6, with D perhaps given as TRBD1 or TRBD2 (5 bases each). Germline values: CDR1 MGHRA, CDR2 YSYEKL. Trimming pared 4 bases from V and 0 bases from J, leaving 13 bases between. The CDR3 is made up of 17 amino acids. For the CDR3, the DNA is TGCGCCAGCAGCCCGACACCCGGGGCCTCTGGGGCCAACGTCCTGACTTTC. Its translation is CASSPTPGASGANVLTF.

The chain couples TRBV15 to TRBJ1-2, with D tentatively TRBD1 (6 bases). Per the germline V gene, CDR1 is LNHNV and CDR2 is YYDKDF (reference sequence). This CDR3 comprises 16 residues. V lost 6 bases and J lost 4, with 21 bases in between. The chain's CDR3 is CATRPGQLGVGYGYTF. CDR3 DNA: TGTGCCACCAGACCAGGACAGCTAGGGGTTGGCTATGGCTACACCTTC.

This clonotype was seen a handful of times. The chain links TRBV29-1 to TRBJ1-2; TRBD1 aligns across 7 bases. V was pared by 5 bases and J by 4 bases, with 10 bases of the junction left unmatched. CDR1 is SQVTM and CDR2 is ANQGSEA in the germline V gene. This CDR3 is 14 amino acids long. The CDR3 region is CSVRAGGTIYGYTF. The CDR3 DNA reads as TGCAGCGTTAGGGCAGGGGGGACTATCTATGGCTACACCTTC.

This clonotype was detected ten times or more. The chain uses TRBV11-2 and TRBJ1-2; D might be TRBD1 (5 bases). From germline, CDR1 is SGHAT and CDR2 FQNNGV. Trimming took off 4 bases at V and 4 bases at J, with 10 bases between the two ends. CDR3 length: 13 residues. The CDR3 DNA sequence: TGTGCCAGCAGCTATCCCGGGGGCTATGGCTACACCTTC. This gives the protein CASSYPGGYGYTF.

This clonotype has at least ten counts. The chain recombines TRBV10-1 with TRBJ2-3; D may be TRBD1 or TRBD2 (6 bases each). The V end was cut by 8 bases, the J end by 5 bases, with 14 bases between. Germline values: CDR1 WNHNN, CDR2 SYGVQD (reference sequence). The CDR3 contains 13 residues. The CDR3 sequence is CASGRTVGDTQYF. The CDR3, as DNA: TGCGCCAGCGGGAGGACAGTCGGAGATACGCAGTATTTT.

This clonotype has ten or more counts. The V call is TRBV12-3 or TRBV12-4, the J call TRBJ2-7, with 8 bases aligning to TRBD1. The CDR3 runs 13 residues. The V gene end was trimmed by 5 bases and the J gene end by 13 bases; junction bases not matched to a gene: 13. CDR3 DNA: TGTGCCAGCAGTCCCGACCGCGACAGGGGCGTTTACTTC. It translates to CASSPDRDRGVYF.

This clonotype was seen a handful of times. A much larger clone differs from this one at a single base, so this may be a read error. J is TRBJ1-1 and V is TRBV6-1; tentatively, D is TRBD1 (5 bases). Germline-derived CDR1 and CDR2 are MNHNS and SASEGT. The length of the CDR3 is 18 residues. The CDR3 region has the DNA TGTCCCAGCAGTTACTCCGGGGGTCGACTTTCCATGAACACTGAAGCTTTCTTT. This encodes CPSSYSGGRLSMNTEAFF.

This clonotype was observed at least ten times. The chain joins TRBV19 to TRBJ1-6; D gene uncertain. CDR1 and CDR2 (germline): LNHDA, SQIVND (reference sequence). The CDR3 runs 12 residues. Trimming stripped 5 bases from V and 7 bases from J, with 6 bases between. Written as DNA, the CDR3 is TGTGCCAGTAGTCTGACGAATTCACCCCTCCACTTT. This translates into CASSLTNSPLHF.

This clonotype came up many times. V gene TRBV6-2 or TRBV6-3 combines with J gene TRBJ1-1; possibly TRBD1 for D (5 bases). The CDR3 spans 16 residues. The V end was cut by 6 bases, the J end by 0 bases, with 17 bases between. Germline V gives CDR1 MNHEY, CDR2 SVGEGT. The CDR3 sequence: CASSRPGTTMNTEAFF. The CDR3 DNA is TGTGCCAGCAGCCGACCCGGGACGACGATGAACACTGAAGCTTTCTTT.

Regarding this clonotype: With a much larger clone just one base away, this may be a read error. This chain joins TRBV20-1 and TRBJ1-4; D uncertain. The CDR3 consists of 13 residues. V was cut by 2 bases and J by 8 bases, with 12 bases left in between. Per germline, CDR1 DFQATT and CDR2 SNEGSKA (reference sequence). CDR3 DNA sequence: TGCAGTGCTAGATCCAACAATGGGGAAAAACTGTTTTTT. Translation gives CSARSNNGEKLFF.

The sample holds many counts of this clonotype. V is TRBV28 and J is TRBJ2-5; 10 bases map to TRBD1. J gave up 5 bases and V 5 bases, and 8 bases lay outside the gene matches. Germline values: CDR1 MDHEN, CDR2 SYDVKM. The CDR3 has 15 amino acids. CDR3 amino acids: CASSTGTGVEETQYF. For the CDR3, the DNA is TGTGCCAGCAGTACCGGGACAGGGGTCGAGGAGACCCAGTACTTC.

For this clonotype: This may stem from a read error, because a much larger clone lies one nucleotide away. The J gene is TRBJ1-4, the V gene TRBV11-2; 9 bases match TRBD1. The CDR3 has 15 residues. Germline CDR1 reads SGHAT; CDR2 reads FQNNGV. CDR3 protein: CASSSYRGQKEKLLF. CDR3 DNA: TGTGCCAGCAGCTCCTACAGGGGGCAGAAGGAAAAACTGTTATTT.

This clonotype came up many times. The chain has TRBV7-8 and TRBJ1-5, with TRBD1 identical over 11 bases. The CDR3 length is 15 residues. Germline lookup yields CDR1 SGHVS and CDR2 FQNEAQ. With V trimmed by 1 base and J by 6 bases, 2 bases remained unmatched. The CDR3 region is CASSLGGTGGQPQHF. The CDR3 DNA sequence: TGTGCCAGCAGCTTAGGGGGGACAGGGGGTCAGCCCCAGCATTTT.

This clonotype has only one observation. The chain uses TRBV3-1 and TRBJ1-5; 8 bases fit TRBD1. J was trimmed by 5 bases and V by 4 bases; bases with no gene match: 10. The CDR3 runs 16 residues. Germline CDR1 LGHDT, CDR2 YNNKEL (reference sequence). The CDR3 spells CASSPITGTGYQPQHF. CDR3 nucleotide sequence: TGTGCCAGCAGCCCTATCACCGGGACAGGTTATCAGCCCCAGCATTTT. The entire variable domain, with the rest obtained from reference TRBV3-1 and TRBJ1-5, is as follows: DTAVSQTPKYLVTQMGNDKSIKCEQNLGHDTMYWYKQDSKKFLKIMFSYNNKELIINETVPNRFSPKSPDKAHLNLHINSLELGDSAVYFCASSPITGTGYQPQHFGDGTRLSIL.

This clonotype was recorded at least ten times. The chain combines TRBV5-8 with TRBJ1-6, with TRBD1 matching 8 bases. The junction had 18 bases not matched to a gene; V was cut back by 2 bases and J by 14 bases. Germline V lookup: CDR1 SGHTS, CDR2 YDEGEE. The length of the CDR3 is 17 residues. The CDR3 region is CASSLTGTGHLGSALHF. Written as DNA, the CDR3 is TGTGCCAGCAGCTTAACCGGGACAGGTCACCTTGGATCGGCCCTCCACTTT. The variable domain in full, with the rest retrieved from reference TRBV5-8 and TRBJ1-6, is EAGVTQSPTHLIKTRGQQATLRCSPISGHTSVYWYQQALGLGLQFLLWYDEGEERNRGNFPPRFSGRQFPNYSSELNVNALELEDSALYLCASSLTGTGHLGSALHFGNGTRLTVT.

This clonotype was observed at least ten times. J is TRBJ1-5 and V is TRBV7-9; 7 nucleotides agree with TRBD1. This CDR3 is built from 18 residues. Looked up from germline, CDR1 is SEHNR and CDR2 is FQNEAQ (reference sequence). The V segment lost 5 bases and the J segment 1 base; nucleotides outside the gene matches: 14. The CDR3 loop reads CASSQVPRQGGSNQPQHF. The CDR3 coding sequence is TGTGCCAGCAGCCAGGTCCCGAGACAGGGTGGAAGCAATCAGCCCCAGCATTTT.

This chain links TRBV25-1 with TRBJ2-7, with D maybe TRBD1 (6 bases). V lost 1 base to trimming and J lost 1 base, with 8 bases between them. The CDR3 is 14 residues long. Per the germline V gene, CDR1 is MGHDK and CDR2 is SYGVNS. The CDR3 coding sequence is TGTGCCAGCAGTGAATCGGGGACATCCTACGAGCAGTACTTC. It is translated as CASSESGTSYEQYF.

This clonotype was seen a few times. The V gene is TRBV18, the J gene TRBJ1-1, with D perhaps TRBD1 (5 bases). The CDR3 contains 15 residues. Deletions cut 2 bases from V and 6 bases from J, with 16 bases between. Germline V CDR1 and CDR2: KGHSH, LQKENI. DNA of the CDR3: TGTGCCAGCTCACCATCGGCAGGGAGGTGGTCTGAAGCTTTCTTT. This gives the protein CASSPSAGRWSEAFF. Full variable domain (remainder filled in from reference TRBV18 and TRBJ1-1): NAGVMQNPRHLVRRRGQEARLRCSPMKGHSHVYWYRQLPEEGLKFMVYLQKENIIDESGMPKERFSAEFPKEGPSILRIQQVVRGDSAAYFCASSPSAGRWSEAFFGQGTRLTVV.

This clonotype was detected many times. The V and J genes are TRBV28 and TRBJ1-2; D might be TRBD1 (5 bases). The germline V and J ends were trimmed by 5 bases and 3 bases, with 10 bases remaining between them. Germline V lookup: CDR1 MDHEN, CDR2 SYDVKM. This CDR3 region has 13 residues. The CDR3 sequence: CASSVDIDYGYTF. In DNA, the CDR3 is TGTGCCAGCAGTGTGGACATTGACTATGGCTACACCTTC.

On this clonotype: At one boundary the junction diverges from the germline segment, which might be a read error. V usage is TRBV7-3 and J usage is TRBJ2-2, with 7 bases fitting TRBD1. The CDR3 has 15 amino acids. CDR1 is SGHTA, CDR2 FQGTGA, per germline. The CDR3 nucleotides read TGTGCCAGCAGTCACGGGACAGCGAACACCGGGGAGATGTTTTTT. Protein: CASSHGTANTGEMFF.